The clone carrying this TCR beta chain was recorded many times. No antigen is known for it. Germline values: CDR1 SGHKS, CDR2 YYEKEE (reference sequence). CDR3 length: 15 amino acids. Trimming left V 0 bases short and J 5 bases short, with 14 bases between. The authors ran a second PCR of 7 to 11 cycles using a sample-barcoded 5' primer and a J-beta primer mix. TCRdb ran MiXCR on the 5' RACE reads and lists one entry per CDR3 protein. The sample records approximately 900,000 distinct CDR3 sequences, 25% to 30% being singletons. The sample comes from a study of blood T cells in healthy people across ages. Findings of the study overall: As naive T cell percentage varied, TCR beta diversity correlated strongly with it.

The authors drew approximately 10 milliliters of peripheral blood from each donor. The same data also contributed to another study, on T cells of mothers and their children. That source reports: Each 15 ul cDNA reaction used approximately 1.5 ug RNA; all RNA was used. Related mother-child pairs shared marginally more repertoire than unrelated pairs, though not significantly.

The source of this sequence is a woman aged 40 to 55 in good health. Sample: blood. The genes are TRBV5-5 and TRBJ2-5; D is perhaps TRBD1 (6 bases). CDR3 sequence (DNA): TGTGCCAGCAGCTTGGAAGGTCGGCAGGGGGAGACCCAGTACTTC. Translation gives CASSLEGRQGETQYF. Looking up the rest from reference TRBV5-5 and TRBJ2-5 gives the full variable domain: DAGVTQSPTHLIKTRGQQVTLRCSPISGHKSVSWYQQVLGQGPQFIFQYYEKEERGRGNFPDRFSARQFPNYSSELNVNALLLGDSALYLCASSLEGRQGETQYFGPGTRLLVL.